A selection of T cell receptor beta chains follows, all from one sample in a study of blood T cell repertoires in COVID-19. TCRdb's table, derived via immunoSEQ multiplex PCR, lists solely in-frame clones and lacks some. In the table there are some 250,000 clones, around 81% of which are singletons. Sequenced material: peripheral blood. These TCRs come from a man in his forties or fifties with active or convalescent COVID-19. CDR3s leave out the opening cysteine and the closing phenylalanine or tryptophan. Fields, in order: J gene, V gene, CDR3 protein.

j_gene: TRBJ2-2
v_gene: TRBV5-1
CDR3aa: ASSSDGLGTGELF

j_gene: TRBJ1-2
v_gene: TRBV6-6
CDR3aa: ASSLSTGNYGYT

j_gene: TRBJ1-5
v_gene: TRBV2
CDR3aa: ASTLGHQPQH

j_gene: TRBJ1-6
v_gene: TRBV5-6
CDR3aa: ASSLGSSYNSPLH

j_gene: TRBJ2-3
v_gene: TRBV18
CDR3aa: ASSPRGGATDTQY

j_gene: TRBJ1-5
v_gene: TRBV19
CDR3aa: ASSFFYQPQH

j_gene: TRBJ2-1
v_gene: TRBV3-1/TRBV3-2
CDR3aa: ASSQDSGTHTEQF

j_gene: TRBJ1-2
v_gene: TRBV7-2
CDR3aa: ASSGGRRYGYT

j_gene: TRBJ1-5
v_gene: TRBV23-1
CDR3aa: ARSRQENQPQH

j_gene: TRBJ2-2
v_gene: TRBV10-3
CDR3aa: AITAGGSNTGELF

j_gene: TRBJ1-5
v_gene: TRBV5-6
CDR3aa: ASSERQGPSNQPQH

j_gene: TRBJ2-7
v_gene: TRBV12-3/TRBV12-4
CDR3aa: ASSFGSYEQY

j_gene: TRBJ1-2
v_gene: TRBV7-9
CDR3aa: ASSPQVGRRFYGYT

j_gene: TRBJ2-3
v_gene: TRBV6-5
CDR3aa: ASTGGETDTQY

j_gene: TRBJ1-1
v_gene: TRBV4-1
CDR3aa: ASSQEEMNTEAF

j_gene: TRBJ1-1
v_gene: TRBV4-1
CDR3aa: ASSQEQGTEAF

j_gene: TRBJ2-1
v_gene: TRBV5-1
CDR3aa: ASSFDRVNEQF

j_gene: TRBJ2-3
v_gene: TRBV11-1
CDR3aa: ASSFLDFPTDTQY

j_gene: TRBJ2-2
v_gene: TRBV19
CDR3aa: ASSSRVTNAGELF

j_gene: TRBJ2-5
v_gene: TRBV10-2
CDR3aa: ASSDIRGGARETQY

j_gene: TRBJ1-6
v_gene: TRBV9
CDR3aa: ASSVGEQGIWSPLH

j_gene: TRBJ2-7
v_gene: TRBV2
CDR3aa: ASRRQGYEQY

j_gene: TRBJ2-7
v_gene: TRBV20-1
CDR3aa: SASRGGNEQY

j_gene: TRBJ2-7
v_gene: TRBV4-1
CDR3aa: ASSQGGLEPYEQY

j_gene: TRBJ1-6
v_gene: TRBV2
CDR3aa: ASTSREGTNNSPLH

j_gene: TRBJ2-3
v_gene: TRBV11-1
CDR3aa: ASKGQGLFTDTQY